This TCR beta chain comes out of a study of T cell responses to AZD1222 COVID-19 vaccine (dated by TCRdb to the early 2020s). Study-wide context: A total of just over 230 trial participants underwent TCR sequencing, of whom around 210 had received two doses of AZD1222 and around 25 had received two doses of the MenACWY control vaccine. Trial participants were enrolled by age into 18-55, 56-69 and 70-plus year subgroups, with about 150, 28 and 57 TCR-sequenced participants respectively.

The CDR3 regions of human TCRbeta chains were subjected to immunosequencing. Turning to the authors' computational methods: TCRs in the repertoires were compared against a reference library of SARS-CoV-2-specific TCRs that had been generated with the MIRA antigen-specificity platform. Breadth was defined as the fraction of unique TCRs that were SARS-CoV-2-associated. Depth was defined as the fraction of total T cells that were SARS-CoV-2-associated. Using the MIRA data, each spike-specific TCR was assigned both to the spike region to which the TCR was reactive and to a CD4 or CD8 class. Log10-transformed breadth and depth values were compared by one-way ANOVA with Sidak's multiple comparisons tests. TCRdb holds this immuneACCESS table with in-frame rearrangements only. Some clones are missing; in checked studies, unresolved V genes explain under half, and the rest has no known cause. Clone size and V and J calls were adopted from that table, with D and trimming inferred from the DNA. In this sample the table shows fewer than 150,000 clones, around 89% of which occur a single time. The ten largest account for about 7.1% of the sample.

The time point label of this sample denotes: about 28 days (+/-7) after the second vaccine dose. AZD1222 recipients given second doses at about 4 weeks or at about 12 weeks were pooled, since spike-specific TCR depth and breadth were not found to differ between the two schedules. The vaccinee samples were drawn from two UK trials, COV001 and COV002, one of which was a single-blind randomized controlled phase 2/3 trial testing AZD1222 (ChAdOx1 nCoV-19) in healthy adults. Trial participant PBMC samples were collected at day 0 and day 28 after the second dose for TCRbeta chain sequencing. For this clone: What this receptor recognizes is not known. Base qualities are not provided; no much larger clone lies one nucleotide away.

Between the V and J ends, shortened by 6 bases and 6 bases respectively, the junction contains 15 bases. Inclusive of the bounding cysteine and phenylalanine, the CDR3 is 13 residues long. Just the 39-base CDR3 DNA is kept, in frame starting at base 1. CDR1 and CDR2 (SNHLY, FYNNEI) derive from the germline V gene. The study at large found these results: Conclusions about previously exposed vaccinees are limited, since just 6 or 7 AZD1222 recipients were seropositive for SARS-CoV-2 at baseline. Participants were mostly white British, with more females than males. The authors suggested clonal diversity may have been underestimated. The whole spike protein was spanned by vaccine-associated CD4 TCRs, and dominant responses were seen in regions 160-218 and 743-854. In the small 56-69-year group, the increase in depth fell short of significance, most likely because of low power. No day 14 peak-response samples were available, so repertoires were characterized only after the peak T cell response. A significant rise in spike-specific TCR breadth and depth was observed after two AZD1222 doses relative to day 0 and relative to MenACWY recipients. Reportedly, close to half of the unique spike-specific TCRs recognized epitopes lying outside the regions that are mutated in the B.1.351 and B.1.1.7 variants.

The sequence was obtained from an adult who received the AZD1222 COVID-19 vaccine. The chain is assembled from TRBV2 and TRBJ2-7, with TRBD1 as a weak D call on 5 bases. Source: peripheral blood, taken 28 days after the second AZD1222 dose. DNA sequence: TGTGCCAGCAGGTTGGATTACAGGTCCGAGCAGTACTTC. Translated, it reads CASRLDYRSEQYF.